Listed below are T cell receptor beta chains from one sample, sequenced in a study of T cells in Graves' hyperthyroidism and ophthalmopathy. TCRdb called the multiplex PCR reads again in MiXCR, with one record for every CDR3 protein. The sample has about 290,000 distinct CDR3 sequences, roughly 17% seen once. Sequencing used blood. The receptors stem from a man younger than 45 with Graves' hyperthyroidism. Both conserved end residues are part of each CDR3. Fields, in order: J gene, D gene, V gene, clone size, CDR3 DNA, CDR3 protein. The D gene is left open where the match is weak. Expanded clones get a size class; other rows say once, few or many, or leave the size out.

>TRBJ2-1|-|TRBV7-3|many
TGTGCCAGCAGCCATGATGGCTACAATGAGCAGTTCTTC
CASSHDGYNEQFF
>TRBJ2-7|TRBD2|TRBV12-3/TRBV12-4|many
TGTGCCAGCAGTCCTATAGACGGACTAGCGGGAGTAAACGAGCAGTACTTC
CASSPIDGLAGVNEQYF
>TRBJ1-6|-|TRBV6-1|few
TGTGCCAGCTTTTCGTCGAGGGGGGCCCGAGAATCACCCCTCCACTTT
CASFSSRGARESPLHF
>TRBJ1-1|TRBD1|TRBV20-1|few
TGCAGTGCTAGAGAGGGGACAGGGCTCACTGAAGCTTTCTTT
CSAREGTGLTEAFF
>TRBJ1-2|-|TRBV6-5|-
TGTGCCAGCAGTTCGGATGGGGGGGGCTACACCTTC
CASSSDGGGYTF
>TRBJ2-6|-|TRBV9|few
TGTGCCAGCAGCCTTATTCGTTCTGGGGCCAACGTCCTGACTTTC
CASSLIRSGANVLTF
>TRBJ2-4|-|TRBV3-1|few
TGTGCCAGCAGCCGACGGAGTCCCTGGGAGGTTGAAAACATTCAGTACTTC
CASSRRSPWEVENIQYF
>TRBJ2-2|-|TRBV5-1|-
TGCGCCAGCAGCTTGAGGGAATCAGGGGAGCTGTTTTTT
CASSLRESGELFF
>TRBJ2-7|TRBD1|TRBV27|few
TGTGCCAGCAGTCTCTCTGGGGGACAGCCGTACTTC
CASSLSGGQPYF
>TRBJ1-5|-|TRBV19|-
TGTGCCAGTACCTGGACAGTGTATAGCAATCAGCCCCAGCATTTT
CASTWTVYSNQPQHF
>TRBJ2-2|-|TRBV7-9|many
TGTGCCAGCAGCCCTAGGCGGGGCGACCCGAACACCGGGGAGCTGTTTTTT
CASSPRRGDPNTGELFF
>TRBJ1-1|-|TRBV5-1|many
TGCGCCAGCAGCCGCCCAGGTGTCGGTGAAGCTTTCTTT
CASSRPGVGEAFF
>TRBJ1-6|-|TRBV5-1|few
TGCGCCAGCAGCTTTGAACTAGATAATTCACCCCTCCACTTT
CASSFELDNSPLHF
>TRBJ1-1|-|TRBV2|many
TGTGCCAGCCAAAAGGCGAACACTGAAGCTTTCTTT
CASQKANTEAFF
>TRBJ2-5|-|TRBV6-2/TRBV6-3|few
TGTGCCAGCACTATAGGGGGAGAGACCCAGTACTTC
CASTIGGETQYF
>TRBJ1-1|-|TRBV15|few
TGTGCCACCAGCAGAATCCCGATTATAGCCATGAACACTGAAGCTTTCTTT
CATSRIPIIAMNTEAFF
>TRBJ2-5|TRBD1|TRBV20-1|-
TGCAGTGTCGACCCGACAGGGGGAGGGACCCAGTACTTC
CSVDPTGGGTQYF
>TRBJ2-7|-|TRBV12-3/TRBV12-4|many
TGTGCCAGCAGCTGGAGCCAGAGTGAGCAGTACTTC
CASSWSQSEQYF
>TRBJ2-2|-|TRBV19|-
TGTGCCAGTGAAGAGGGTTCGAGGGTCGGGACCGGGGGGCTGTTTTTT
CASEEGSRVGTGGLFF
>TRBJ2-7|TRBD2|TRBV20-1|many
TGCAGTGCTCCGGGACTAGCGGGAGGGAACGGCTACGAGCAGTACTTC
CSAPGLAGGNGYEQYF
>TRBJ1-1|-|TRBV24-1|many
TGTGCCACCAGTGATTCAACCCTCGACAGTAAGAACACTGAAGCTTTCTTT
CATSDSTLDSKNTEAFF
>TRBJ2-1|-|TRBV6-5|-
TGTGCCAGCAGTTACTCACCGGGGGGCGGCCGAGGTTCCTACAATGAGCAGTTCTTC
CASSYSPGGGRGSYNEQFF
>TRBJ2-3|-|TRBV12-3/TRBV12-4|many
TGTGCCAGCACCTCCAGGGGGGGCACAGATACGCAGTATTTT
CASTSRGGTDTQYF
>TRBJ2-5|TRBD2|TRBV12-3/TRBV12-4|many
TGTGCCAGCAGCTGGGGACCAGCGGGGGAGACCCAGTACTTC
CASSWGPAGETQYF
>TRBJ2-7|TRBD2|TRBV2|many
TGTGCCAGCAGGGGGACTAGCGCCGAGCAGTACTTC
CASRGTSAEQYF
>TRBJ2-7|-|TRBV4-2|-
TGTGCCAGCAGCCAAGCCGGGAACCCGGTTCACGAGCAGTACTTC
CASSQAGNPVHEQYF
>TRBJ2-3|TRBD2|TRBV5-1|-
TGCGCCAGCAGCTTGTTCGCGGGAGAGCTAGCGACGCAGTATTTT
CASSLFAGELATQYF
>TRBJ1-4|TRBD1|TRBV6-6|-
TGTGCCAGCAGTTACGAGACAGGGGGTTATGAAAAACTGTTTTTT
CASSYETGGYEKLFF
>TRBJ1-1|TRBD1|TRBV7-3|many
TGTGCCAGCAGCTCGACAGGGGGCGAGTCGAACACTGAAGCTTTCTTT
CASSSTGGESNTEAFF
>TRBJ2-5|TRBD2|TRBV28|many
TGTGCCAGCAGTTTTTTGGGACTAGCACAAGAGACCCAGTACTTC
CASSFLGLAQETQYF
>TRBJ2-7|TRBD2|TRBV11-1|many
TGTGCCAGCAGCTTAGCGTCCGGACTAGCATCCGAGCAGTACTTC
CASSLASGLASEQYF
>TRBJ1-5|-|TRBV30|many
TGTGCCTGGAGTGCGGTGAATCAGCCCCAGCATTTT
CAWSAVNQPQHF
>TRBJ2-1|TRBD2|TRBV12-3/TRBV12-4|once
TGTGCCAGCAGTACTTTAGCGGGAGGGCTTGGTGAGCAGTTCTTC
CASSTLAGGLGEQFF
>TRBJ1-2|-|TRBV30|many
TGTGCCTGGAGTGTACGCCCAAACTATGGCTACACCTTC
CAWSVRPNYGYTF
>TRBJ2-3|-|TRBV7-3|-
TGTGCCAGCAGCTTAAGCAGGGAGGATACGCAGTATTTT
CASSLSREDTQYF
>TRBJ2-3|-|TRBV5-4|-
TGTGCCAGCAGCTTGGCCCCTCGACCCGGAGGGGGAGATACGCAGTATTTT
CASSLAPRPGGGDTQYF
>TRBJ1-2|TRBD1|TRBV2|many
TGTGCCAGCAGCATCGCCGAAGGGGACAGGGATGGCTACACCTTC
CASSIAEGDRDGYTF
>TRBJ1-2|-|TRBV28|many
TGTGCCAGCAGTTTTGGGGGCGAATATGGCTACACCTTC
CASSFGGEYGYTF
>TRBJ1-2|-|TRBV27|many
TGTGCCAGCAACCCGAACAGGGTTGGTGACTATGGCTACACCTTC
CASNPNRVGDYGYTF
>TRBJ1-1|TRBD1|TRBV7-9|few
TGTGCCAGCAGCGCGGGACAGGGCGCCTCTGAAGCTTTCTTT
CASSAGQGASEAFF
>TRBJ2-5|TRBD1|TRBV5-8|many
TGTGCCACGGGACAGGGATTGGAGACCCAGTACTTC
CATGQGLETQYF
>TRBJ2-7|-|TRBV2|many
TGTGCCAGCAGTGAAGGGCAGGGGTGGTACGAGCAGTACTTC
CASSEGQGWYEQYF
>TRBJ1-2|-|TRBV28|-
TGTGCCAGCAGCCTCCCGCCCATCCATGGCTACACCTTC
CASSLPPIHGYTF
>TRBJ2-1|TRBD1|TRBV24-1|-
TGTGCCACGCGGACAGGTGGAGGCGATGAGCAGTTCTTC
CATRTGGGDEQFF
>TRBJ2-1|-|TRBV9|few
TGTGCCAGCAGTCACAGGGGGGGGTCCGGCAATGAGCAGTTCTTC
CASSHRGGSGNEQFF
>TRBJ2-1|TRBD2|TRBV5-4|few
TGTGCCAGCAGCTTGGAGACGGGAGGTGGGCAGTTCTTC
CASSLETGGGQFF
>TRBJ1-1|TRBD1|TRBV7-2|few
TGTGCCAGCAGCCTGGGGGGGACAGGTGGGGCTTTCTTT
CASSLGGTGGAFF
>TRBJ2-3|-|TRBV2|-
TGTGCCAACCCTACAGGGCATCTCACAGATACGCAGTATTTT
CANPTGHLTDTQYF
>TRBJ1-1|-|TRBV29-1|-
TGCAGCGCCCGGAAGACTGAAGCTTTCTTT
CSARKTEAFF
>TRBJ2-1|-|TRBV5-8|many
TGTGCCAGCAGCCCCCAATTCTTTTCGTACGAGCAGTTCTTC
CASSPQFFSYEQFF
>TRBJ2-2|-|TRBV12-3/TRBV12-4|few
TGTGCCAGCAGTTTTGGCTCAAACACCGGGGAGCTGTTTTTT
CASSFGSNTGELFF
>TRBJ2-1|TRBD2|TRBV19|few
TGTGCCAGTAGCAACCTAGCGGGAGTAGGCAATGAGCAGTTCTTC
CASSNLAGVGNEQFF
>TRBJ1-2|TRBD1|TRBV18|-
TGTGCCAGCTCACCACCGAAAGGAGGGGGCGACGTGGGGGGCTACACCTTC
CASSPPKGGGDVGGYTF
>TRBJ2-1|TRBD2|TRBV28|many
TGTGCCAGCAGTTTTCCCGGGAGGGCTAATAAAGAGCAGTTCTTC
CASSFPGRANKEQFF